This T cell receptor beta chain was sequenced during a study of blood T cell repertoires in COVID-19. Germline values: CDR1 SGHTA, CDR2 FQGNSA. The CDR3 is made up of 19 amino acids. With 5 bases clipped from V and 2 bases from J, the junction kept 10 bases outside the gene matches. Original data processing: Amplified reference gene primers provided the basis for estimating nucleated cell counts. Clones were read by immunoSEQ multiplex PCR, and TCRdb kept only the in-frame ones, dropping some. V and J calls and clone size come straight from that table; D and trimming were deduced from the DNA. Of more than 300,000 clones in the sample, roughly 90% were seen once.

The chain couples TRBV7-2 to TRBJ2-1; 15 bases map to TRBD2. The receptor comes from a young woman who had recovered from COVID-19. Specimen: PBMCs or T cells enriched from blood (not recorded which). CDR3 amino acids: CASSPFGLAGGGTYNEQFF. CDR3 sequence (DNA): TGTGCCAGCAGCCCCTTTGGACTAGCGGGGGGGGGAACCTACAATGAGCAGTTCTTC.